This T cell receptor beta chain is drawn from a study of T cells after yellow fever vaccination. Study-level background: Sorting on CD3, CD45RA, CCR7 and CD95 yielded EM, EMRA, CM and Tscm memory subsets. Study results and limitations: Weaker, the secondary response peaked sooner, at day 5 versus 15. Abundant bulk-population clonotypes could contaminate the FACS-sorted repertoires.

This clonotype was recorded many times. The CDR3 has 13 amino acids. Germline V gene lookup returns CDR1 SEHNR and CDR2 FQNEAQ (reference sequence). The J segment lost 3 bases and the V segment lost 4 bases, leaving 0 bases of the junction unmatched. TCRdb reanalysed the 5' RACE reads using MiXCR and keeps one entry per CDR3 protein. The sample has about 25,000 distinct CDR3 sequences, approximately 3.2% seen once; the top ten hold 0.8% to 1%. This clonotype was sampled from a young man who received the YFV17D yellow fever vaccine. Sample: PBMCs, either bulk or a sorted T-cell subset (CD4+, CD8+, memory, or dextramer-sorted; not recorded which), taken approximately 40 days after the first yellow fever vaccination. The genes are TRBV7-9 and TRBJ1-1; 9 bases fit TRBD1. CDR3 nucleotides: TGTGCCAGCAGCTGGACAGGGGACACTGAAGCTTTCTTT. It codes for CASSWTGDTEAFF.